Listed below are T cell receptor beta chains from one sample, sequenced in a study of blood T cells in healthy people across ages. Each CDR3 protein is one row after TCRdb ran MiXCR on the 5' RACE reads. The sample has roughly 1.9 million distinct CDR3 sequences; approximately 39% are singletons. Sequencing was performed on blood. All receptors derive from a human donor in good health. Both conserved end residues are part of each CDR3. Each record gives: V gene, D gene, clone size, J gene, CDR3 DNA, CDR3 protein. The D gene is left open where the match is weak. For some rows the clone size is stated as once, few or many, or as a class when expanded; others skip it.

TRBV7-2	TRBD1	.	TRBJ1-1	TGTGCCAGCAGCTTAGAACAGGGGGCAAAAGCTTTCTTT	CASSLEQGAKAFF
TRBV6-6	TRBD1	.	TRBJ2-7	TGTGCCAGCAGTACGACCCGACAGGGGGCTTACGAGCAGTACTTC	CASSTTRQGAYEQYF
TRBV6-2/TRBV6-3	TRBD2	.	TRBJ2-5	TGTGCCAGCAGTTACTCTCTAGCGGGGCTACCTCAAGAGACCCAGTACTTC	CASSYSLAGLPQETQYF
TRBV10-3	.	.	TRBJ1-4	TGTGCCATCAGTGAGTCAGATTCAACTAATGAAAAACTGTTTTTT	CAISESDSTNEKLFF
TRBV18	TRBD1	few	TRBJ1-2	TGTGCCAGCTCACCAACCTTACAGGGGTTTGATGGCTACACCTTC	CASSPTLQGFDGYTF
TRBV28	.	few	TRBJ1-2	TGTGCCAGCAGTTTACCCACAGGTTTGGGGGGCTACACCTTC	CASSLPTGLGGYTF
TRBV4-3	TRBD2	.	TRBJ2-3	TGCGCCAGCAGCCAGCTAGGAGCGGGGGGCACAGATACGCAGTATTTT	CASSQLGAGGTDTQYF
TRBV12-3/TRBV12-4	.	.	TRBJ2-6	TGTGCCAGCAGTCCCCACAGGGATGGGGCCAACGTCCTGACTTTC	CASSPHRDGANVLTF
TRBV29-1	.	many	TRBJ1-3	TGCAGCGCCCAGCGAGGCAACACCATATATTTT	CSAQRGNTIYF
TRBV7-2	.	few	TRBJ1-4	TGTGCCAGCAGCTTATTTGGTCAGGCTGATAATGAAAAACTGTTTTTT	CASSLFGQADNEKLFF
TRBV7-9	.	.	TRBJ1-1	TGTGCCAGCAGCTATCCGACCGTTAGGGGCGTCACTGAAGCTTTCTTT	CASSYPTVRGVTEAFF
TRBV7-8	TRBD1	few	TRBJ1-5	TGTGCCAGCACCCTGAATAGGACAGGGGGCACTCAGCCCCAGCATTTT	CASTLNRTGGTQPQHF
TRBV3-1	TRBD2	.	TRBJ2-3	TGTGCCGGCAGCCCCATAGCGGGGGGGAGCCCTAGCACAGATACGCAGTATTTT	CAGSPIAGGSPSTDTQYF
TRBV4-3	TRBD2	.	TRBJ2-1	TGCGCCAGCAGCCAAAAACTTAGCGGGGGGGTCTCCTACAATGAGCAGTTCTTC	CASSQKLSGGVSYNEQFF
TRBV20-1	.	.	TRBJ1-5	TGCAGTGCTCCTCAGGGTCCTGGGGATCAGCCCCAGCATTTT	CSAPQGPGDQPQHF
TRBV28	.	.	TRBJ1-1	TGTGCCAGCAGTAGGGGGGGGCGCGGGACTGAAGCTTTCTTT	CASSRGGRGTEAFF
TRBV6-5	TRBD1	.	TRBJ2-1	TGTGCCAGCAGACGGACAGGGGGAAGAGAGACCCAGTTCTTC	CASRRTGGRETQFF
TRBV7-9	TRBD1	.	TRBJ2-5	TGTGCCAGCAGCATGACAGGGGAGACCCAGTACTTC	CASSMTGETQYF
TRBV20-1	TRBD2	.	TRBJ2-3	TGCAGTGCAACACCCGCACTAGCGGGGGGCGCAGATACGCAGTATTTT	CSATPALAGGADTQYF
TRBV20-1	TRBD2	.	TRBJ2-3	TGCAGTGCTATACGGACTAGCGGGGGCCGGAGGACAGATACGCAGTATTTT	CSAIRTSGGRRTDTQYF
TRBV6-6	.	many	TRBJ1-2	TGTGCCAGCAGTTACTCAGGGACTAACTATGGCTACACCTTC	CASSYSGTNYGYTF